This is a list of T cell receptor beta chains from one sample in a study of blood T cell repertoires in COVID-19. TCRdb's copy holds only in-frame clones and misses some; the assay was immunoSEQ multiplex PCR. The sample lists under 250,000 clones, roughly 80% occurring once. Sequenced input: PBMCs or T cells enriched from blood (not recorded which). The receptors here all came from a woman aged 40 to 50 with acute COVID-19. Both conserved end residues are part of each CDR3. The D gene is left open where the match is weak. Rows give clone size only sometimes, using once, few, many, or a class for an expanded clone.

d_call: .
clone_size: .
j_call: TRBJ2-5
v_call: TRBV7-2
cdr3_nt: TGTGCCAGCAGCCCCCGGGACTGGGGGGAGACCCAGTACTTC
cdr3_aa: CASSPRDWGETQYF

d_call: TRBD1
clone_size: .
j_call: TRBJ2-2
v_call: TRBV6-5
cdr3_nt: TGTGCCAGCAACCACGGACAGGGCCCAGCCGGGGAGCTGTTTTTT
cdr3_aa: CASNHGQGPAGELFF

d_call: TRBD1
clone_size: once
j_call: TRBJ1-2
v_call: TRBV3-1/TRBV3-2
cdr3_nt: TGTGCCAGCAGCATAAACAGGGGAAGAGGCTACACCTTC
cdr3_aa: CASSINRGRGYTF

d_call: TRBD1
clone_size: .
j_call: TRBJ1-2
v_call: TRBV7-2
cdr3_nt: TGTGCCAGCAGCGCCGACAGGGTTGAAGGCTACACCTTC
cdr3_aa: CASSADRVEGYTF

d_call: TRBD2
clone_size: .
j_call: TRBJ2-7
v_call: TRBV27
cdr3_nt: TGTGCCAGCAGTTTCGGTTTTAGCGGGAGTCTTGCCTACGAGCAGTACTTC
cdr3_aa: CASSFGFSGSLAYEQYF

d_call: .
clone_size: .
j_call: TRBJ2-7
v_call: TRBV11-2
cdr3_nt: TGTGCCAGCAGCTTAGCGGGATCACCCTACGAGCAGTACTTC
cdr3_aa: CASSLAGSPYEQYF

d_call: TRBD1
clone_size: .
j_call: TRBJ1-2
v_call: TRBV19
cdr3_nt: TGTGCCGGTAGTCCCTTCGACAGGGGCAATGGCTACACCTTC
cdr3_aa: CAGSPFDRGNGYTF

d_call: TRBD1
clone_size: few
j_call: TRBJ1-5
v_call: TRBV19
cdr3_nt: TGTGCCAGTACCAGTGGGACAGGGGTACGTCAGCCCCAGCATTTT
cdr3_aa: CASTSGTGVRQPQHF

d_call: .
clone_size: .
j_call: TRBJ2-7
v_call: TRBV7-2
cdr3_nt: TGTGCCAGCAGCGAGCGATCCAGGGCGTACTACGAGCAGTACTTC
cdr3_aa: CASSERSRAYYEQYF

d_call: TRBD1
clone_size: few
j_call: TRBJ1-6
v_call: TRBV5-1
cdr3_nt: TGCGCCAGCAGCTCAGGGGGTAATTCACCCCTCCACTTT
cdr3_aa: CASSSGGNSPLHF

d_call: .
clone_size: .
j_call: TRBJ1-6
v_call: TRBV4-3
cdr3_nt: TGCGCCAGCAGCCAAGGCTTCGGGGAGTATAATTCACCCCTCCACTTT
cdr3_aa: CASSQGFGEYNSPLHF

d_call: .
clone_size: few
j_call: TRBJ1-1
v_call: TRBV11-2
cdr3_nt: TGTGCCAGCAGCTCCACCGGGGACACCTACACTGAAGCTTTCTTT
cdr3_aa: CASSSTGDTYTEAFF

d_call: TRBD1
clone_size: .
j_call: TRBJ2-4
v_call: TRBV6-6
cdr3_nt: TGTGCCAGCAGTTACGAACCTGGACAGGGGAAAAACATTCAGTACTTC
cdr3_aa: CASSYEPGQGKNIQYF

d_call: TRBD1
clone_size: .
j_call: TRBJ1-4
v_call: TRBV18
cdr3_nt: TGTGCCAGCTCACTGGCCAGGGGGACTAATGAAAAACTGTTTTTT
cdr3_aa: CASSLARGTNEKLFF

d_call: TRBD2
clone_size: .
j_call: TRBJ2-1
v_call: TRBV27
cdr3_nt: TGTGCCAGCACGGCTCTAGCGGGAAATGAGCAGTTCTTC
cdr3_aa: CASTALAGNEQFF

d_call: .
clone_size: .
j_call: TRBJ1-3
v_call: TRBV11-2
cdr3_nt: TGTGCCAGCAGCGCGTACAGCTCTGGAAACACCATATATTTT
cdr3_aa: CASSAYSSGNTIYF

d_call: TRBD2
clone_size: .
j_call: TRBJ2-2
v_call: TRBV7-6
cdr3_nt: TGTGCCAACAGCTTAGCGGGGAGTGTGGTTACCGGGGAGCTGTTTTTT
cdr3_aa: CANSLAGSVVTGELFF

d_call: .
clone_size: few
j_call: TRBJ2-6
v_call: TRBV5-5
cdr3_nt: TGTGCCAGCAGCTTCGGACAACCTGGGGCCAACGTCCTGACTTTC
cdr3_aa: CASSFGQPGANVLTF

d_call: TRBD2
clone_size: .
j_call: TRBJ2-3
v_call: TRBV6-5
cdr3_nt: TGTGCCAGCAGAAACGGGGGGGCAGATACGCAGTATTTT
cdr3_aa: CASRNGGADTQYF

d_call: TRBD1
clone_size: once
j_call: TRBJ1-2
v_call: TRBV7-6
cdr3_nt: TGTGCCAGCAGCTTAGGGATACAGGGGGGATCATTTGGCTACACCTTC
cdr3_aa: CASSLGIQGGSFGYTF

d_call: TRBD2
clone_size: .
j_call: TRBJ2-2
v_call: TRBV7-2
cdr3_nt: TGTGCCAGCAGACTGACCGGGACTAGCTCCGGGGAGCTGTTTTTT
cdr3_aa: CASRLTGTSSGELFF

d_call: .
clone_size: .
j_call: TRBJ1-1
v_call: TRBV28
cdr3_nt: TGTGCCAGCAGTTTAACTGGGCTCGTCAACACTGAAGCTTTCTTT
cdr3_aa: CASSLTGLVNTEAFF

d_call: TRBD1
clone_size: .
j_call: TRBJ1-6
v_call: TRBV28
cdr3_nt: TGTGCCAGCAGTCCCCCGGACAGGGACTCATCACCCCTCCACTTT
cdr3_aa: CASSPPDRDSSPLHF

d_call: TRBD2
clone_size: .
j_call: TRBJ2-7
v_call: TRBV2
cdr3_nt: TGTGCCAGCAGCCGGCTAGCGGGGGAGGCCCGCTCCTACGAGCAGTACTTC
cdr3_aa: CASSRLAGEARSYEQYF

d_call: .
clone_size: .
j_call: TRBJ1-4
v_call: TRBV4-2
cdr3_nt: TGTGCCAGCAGCCAAGATCTACGGGGAGGGGAACTGTTTTTT
cdr3_aa: CASSQDLRGGELFF

d_call: TRBD2
clone_size: .
j_call: TRBJ2-1
v_call: TRBV14
cdr3_nt: TGTGCCAGCAGCCGAGAGCGACTAGCTCCAAATGAGCAGTTCTTC
cdr3_aa: CASSRERLAPNEQFF

d_call: TRBD2
clone_size: .
j_call: TRBJ2-1
v_call: TRBV7-2
cdr3_nt: TGTGCCAGCAGCGCCGGGGGGGCATTGAGCAATGAGCAGTTCTTC
cdr3_aa: CASSAGGALSNEQFF

d_call: TRBD2
clone_size: .
j_call: TRBJ2-3
v_call: TRBV7-3
cdr3_nt: TGTGCCAGCAGCCAAGGAGCTAGCGGGGGAGCTATTACGCAGTATTTT
cdr3_aa: CASSQGASGGAITQYF

d_call: .
clone_size: .
j_call: TRBJ1-5
v_call: TRBV11-2
cdr3_nt: TGTGCCAGCAGCTTAGACTTAAGGGGGCCCCAGCATTTT
cdr3_aa: CASSLDLRGPQHF

d_call: TRBD1
clone_size: .
j_call: TRBJ1-1
v_call: TRBV18
cdr3_nt: TGTGCCAGCTCAGGACCGGGACAGGGGGGCACTGAAGCTTTCTTT
cdr3_aa: CASSGPGQGGTEAFF

d_call: .
clone_size: .
j_call: TRBJ1-2
v_call: TRBV2
cdr3_nt: TGTGCCAGCAGTGAGTTCAGGGGAGTTTTCCTTTATGGCTACACCTTC
cdr3_aa: CASSEFRGVFLYGYTF

d_call: .
clone_size: .
j_call: TRBJ1-2
v_call: TRBV7-8
cdr3_nt: TGTGCCAGCAGCTTCTTGGGGGCGGATGGCTACACCTTC
cdr3_aa: CASSFLGADGYTF

d_call: .
clone_size: once
j_call: TRBJ2-1
v_call: TRBV10-2
cdr3_nt: TGCGCCAGCATCTTCGGGGGTTCCTACAATGAGCAGTTCTTC
cdr3_aa: CASIFGGSYNEQFF

d_call: TRBD1
clone_size: .
j_call: TRBJ1-4
v_call: TRBV6-5
cdr3_nt: TGTGCCAGCAGTTACGGCGGGACAGGAAATGAAAAACTGTTTTTT
cdr3_aa: CASSYGGTGNEKLFF

d_call: .
clone_size: .
j_call: TRBJ1-1
v_call: TRBV25-1
cdr3_nt: TGTGCCAGCAGTGAATCCAGGGGACTGAACACTGAAGCTTTCTTT
cdr3_aa: CASSESRGLNTEAFF

d_call: .
clone_size: .
j_call: TRBJ2-7
v_call: TRBV5-6
cdr3_nt: TGTGCCAGCAGCTTTAACCTACTTCCCCACGAGCAGTACTTC
cdr3_aa: CASSFNLLPHEQYF

d_call: .
clone_size: .
j_call: TRBJ2-5
v_call: TRBV9
cdr3_nt: TGTGCCAGCAGCGTAGGAGTAAGTCGGTCCGGAGAGACCCAGTACTTC
cdr3_aa: CASSVGVSRSGETQYF

d_call: .
clone_size: .
j_call: TRBJ1-2
v_call: TRBV28
cdr3_nt: TGTGCCAGCAGTTTAGAAGGCGGGGATCTGGCTGGCTACACCTTC
cdr3_aa: CASSLEGGDLAGYTF

d_call: TRBD1
clone_size: .
j_call: TRBJ1-1
v_call: TRBV28
cdr3_nt: TGTGCCAGCAGCCAACCGGACAGGGACAACACTGAAGCTTTCTTT
cdr3_aa: CASSQPDRDNTEAFF

d_call: .
clone_size: .
j_call: TRBJ1-4
v_call: TRBV5-1
cdr3_nt: TGCGCCAGCAGCTTGGGGGCCTCAACTAATGAAAAACTGTTTTTT
cdr3_aa: CASSLGASTNEKLFF

d_call: TRBD2
clone_size: once
j_call: TRBJ2-1
v_call: TRBV28
cdr3_nt: TGTGCCAGCAGTTGTCCCCCTACTAGCGGTGAGCCCCTCTCTATACGAGAAAACAATGAGCAGTTCTTC
cdr3_aa: CASSCPPTSGEPLSIRENNEQFF

d_call: .
clone_size: .
j_call: TRBJ2-3
v_call: TRBV27
cdr3_nt: TGTGCCAGCAGTCTACCAGCGGCAGATACGCAGTATTTT
cdr3_aa: CASSLPAADTQYF

d_call: TRBD1
clone_size: .
j_call: TRBJ1-1
v_call: TRBV2
cdr3_nt: TGTGCCAGCAGTGTCACAGGGGGCAACACTGAAGCTTTCTTT
cdr3_aa: CASSVTGGNTEAFF